The 22 T cell receptor beta chains listed next were all sequenced from one sample in a study of Graves' ophthalmopathy and Graves' hyperthyroidism. Using RNA transcripts, the TCR beta CDR3 regions were amplified. An opening RT-PCR round employed HTBI primers and preceded a second-round multiplex PCR. Using its own MiXCR run on the multiplex PCR reads, TCRdb lists one record per CDR3 protein. Of hundreds of thousands of distinct CDR3 sequences in the sample, approximately 21% are singletons; the top ten hold approximately 6.9%. The sequencing sample was made of peripheral blood. The receptor source for this set is a woman aged 18 to 35 with stable Graves' hyperthyroidism. Some clones in this sample may be carry-over from other donors' samples.

The chain recombines TRBV10-3 with TRBJ2-2, with 9 bases matching TRBD1. The junction had 4 bases not matched to a gene; V was cut back by 5 bases and J by 6 bases. This CDR3 has 14 amino acids. Germline V gives CDR1 ENHRY, CDR2 SYGVKD. The CDR3: CAISTQGAAGELFF. The CDR3, as DNA: TGTGCCATCAGTACACAGGGGGCGGCCGGGGAGCTGTTTTTT.

This clonotype was seen at least ten times. The chain couples TRBV29-1 to TRBJ2-7; either TRBD1 or TRBD2 may supply D (7 bases each). Germline assignment: CDR1 SQVTM and CDR2 ANQGSEA. The CDR3 is 13 residues long. Trimming took 7 bases from V and 5 from J, leaving 18 bases between them. CDR3 DNA sequence: TGCAGCGGATCACAGGGAGGGGGCAACGAGCAGTACTTC. Its protein product is CSGSQGGGNEQYF.

The rearrangement joins TRBV20-1 to TRBJ1-5; 9 nucleotides line up with TRBD1. J gave up 7 bases and V 6 bases, and 13 bases lay outside the gene matches. Germline V gene lookup returns CDR1 DFQATT and CDR2 SNEGSKA (reference sequence). CDR3 size: 15 residues. The CDR3 spells CSATPGTGKVQPQHF. CDR3 DNA: TGCAGTGCCACCCCAGGGACAGGGAAAGTACAGCCCCAGCATTTT.

At least ten counts were recorded for this clonotype. This chain connects TRBV7-6 to TRBJ2-5; D gene ambiguous. Germline values: CDR1 SGHVS, CDR2 FNYEAQ. The CDR3 has 14 amino acids. The V end was cut by 5 bases, the J end by 4 bases, with 14 bases between. CDR3 protein: CASSRSGYRETQYF. CDR3 in DNA: TGTGCCAGCAGCCGGTCTGGGTATAGAGAGACCCAGTACTTC.

This clonotype was counted ten times or more. The J gene is TRBJ2-2, the V gene TRBV12-3 or TRBV12-4, with D hard to call. The V end was cut by 2 bases, the J end by 0 bases, with 4 bases between. The CDR3 has 14 amino acids. The CDR3 DNA follows: TGTGCCAGCAGTTTATCGGCGAACACCGGGGAGCTGTTTTTT. Its translation: CASSLSANTGELFF.

This clonotype was seen repeatedly, ten times or more. V and J are TRBV28 and TRBJ1-5; D unresolved. V lost 2 bases and J 2 bases, leaving 10 bases between the germline ends. Germline-derived CDR1 and CDR2 are MDHEN and SYDVKM. CDR3 length: 15 amino acids. The CDR3 loop reads CASSLSTFGNQPQHF. The CDR3 DNA follows: TGTGCCAGCAGTTTAAGCACGTTCGGCAATCAGCCCCAGCATTTT.

In its sample, this clonotype was seen once. The chain employs TRBV5-1 and TRBJ2-6; 8 positions match TRBD1. The CDR3 totals 18 residues. The germline CDR1 and CDR2 sequences are SGHRS and YFSETQ. V lost 4 bases to trimming and J lost 1 base; unmatched junction nucleotides: 10. CDR3 sequence reads: CASSAPRGRLSGANVLTF. CDR3 bases: TGCGCCAGCAGCGCCCCCAGGGGGCGCCTATCTGGGGCCAACGTCCTGACTTTC. Full variable domain (rest looked up from reference TRBV5-1 and TRBJ2-6): KAGVTQTPRYLIKTRGQQVTLSCSPISGHRSVSWYQQTPGQGLQFLFEYFSETQRNKGNFPGRFSGRQFSNSRSEMNVSTLELGDSALYLCASSAPRGRLSGANVLTFGAGSRLTVL.

The V gene is TRBV12-3 or TRBV12-4, the J gene TRBJ1-5; unclear D gene. The CDR3 is 13 residues long. Between the trimmed V and J ends, which lost 4 bases and 5 bases, there was a span of 9 bases. Here the CDR3 reads CASSYGVDQPQHF. The CDR3 nucleotides read TGTGCCAGCAGTTATGGGGTTGATCAGCCCCAGCATTTT.

This clonotype occurred many times. The chain joins TRBV5-1 to TRBJ1-2, with 10 bases fitting TRBD1. Germline CDR1 is SGHRS and CDR2 is YFSETQ. Losses at the gene ends were 2 bases for V and 7 bases for J; bases not matched to a gene: 8. This CDR3 region has 15 residues. The chain's CDR3 is CASSLWDRGSGGYTF. CDR3 DNA: TGCGCCAGCAGCTTATGGGACAGGGGTTCAGGTGGCTACACCTTC.

The genes are TRBV11-2 and TRBJ2-5, with 10 bases identical to TRBD1. The CDR3 contains 15 residues. CDR1 is SGHAT and CDR2 is FQNNGV in the germline V gene. V was pared by 3 bases and J by 5 bases, with 6 bases of the junction left unmatched. The CDR3 DNA reads TGTGCCAGCAGCTTCCAGGGACAGGGGTTGGAGACCCAGTACTTC. Translated: CASSFQGQGLETQYF.

This clonotype occurred a few times. J is TRBJ1-1 and V is TRBV20-1; tentatively, D is TRBD1 (6 bases). This CDR3 has 15 residues. With 3 bases removed from V and 1 base from J, the gap between germline ends came to 15 bases. Germline-derived CDR1 and CDR2 are DFQATT and SNEGSKA (reference sequence). In DNA, the CDR3 is TGCAGTGCTAGTCACGCAGGGGCCGGGAACACTGAAGCTTTCTTT. Protein product: CSASHAGAGNTEAFF.

This clonotype was detected ten times or more. One end of the junction fails to match germline, which may point to a read error. The chain combines TRBV5-1 with TRBJ1-1, with 8 nucleotides matching TRBD1. The CDR3 spans 17 residues. Germline assignment: CDR1 SGHRS and CDR2 YFSETQ. This CDR3 reads CASSLWGGQGVGTEAFF. CDR3 nucleotide sequence: TGCGCCAGCAGCTTGTGGGGCGGACAGGGCGTGGGCACTGAAGCGTTCTTT.

In regard to this clonotype: Given a much more abundant clone one base away, this may be a read error. The CDR3 ends on some other residue instead of the conserved phenylalanine or tryptophan, so this is likely a read error. V and J are TRBV9 and TRBJ1-1; tentative D call: TRBD1 (6 bases). Germline lookup yields CDR1 SGDLS and CDR2 YYNGEE. Deletions cut 4 bases from V and 7 bases from J, with 11 bases between. CDR3 length equals 12 residues. CDR3 residues: CASSPGAREAFL. CDR3 nucleotides: TGTGCCAGCAGCCCGGGGGCGCGTGAAGCTTTCTTG.

Concerning this clonotype itself: This may be a read error: a much more frequent sequence differs by one nucleotide. The V call is TRBV6-2 or TRBV6-3, the J call TRBJ1-1, with 7 bases fitting TRBD1. The V gene's germline CDR1 is MNHEY and CDR2 SVGEGT. The CDR3 is 12 residues long. CDR3 nucleotides: TGTGCCAGCAGGAAAGGGGGCACTGAAGATTTCTTT. Translation gives CASRKGGTEDFF.

This clonotype was recorded at least ten times. This chain links TRBV30 with TRBJ1-2; D possibly corresponds to TRBD1 (5 bases). The germline gives CDR1 GTSNPN, CDR2 SVGIG (reference sequence). The CDR3 spans 11 residues. V shed 4 bases and J shed 5 bases, with 8 bases lying between them. CDR3 protein: CAWNRQYGYTF. CDR3 DNA sequence: TGTGCCTGGAACAGGCAGTATGGCTACACCTTC.

A note on this clonotype: It may be a read error: a sequence one base away is much more abundant. The chain recombines TRBV12-3 or TRBV12-4 with TRBJ1-2, with TRBD1 as a possible D gene (5 bases). Trimming took off 7 bases at V and 8 bases at J, with 17 bases between the two ends. The CDR3 covers 13 residues. CDR3 coding DNA: TGTGCCAGCACCCCGCGGACGGGGGACGGCTACACCTTC. It yields the protein CASTPRTGDGYTF.

A word on this clonotype: Possible read error: a much larger clone is one base away. This CDR3 fails to terminate in the conserved phenylalanine or tryptophan, so it likely reflects a read error. The rearrangement joins TRBV3-1 to TRBJ1-1; D ambiguous. The CDR3 consists of 14 residues. Per the germline V gene, CDR1 is LGHDT and CDR2 is YNNKEL (reference sequence). The V and J ends lost 2 bases and 0 bases respectively, with 7 bases between them. The CDR3 DNA is TGTGCCAGCAGCCAATCCGGTCTGAACACTGAAGCTTTCTCT. Translation gives CASSQSGLNTEAFS.

This clonotype was observed many times. The chain has TRBV4-2 and TRBJ1-2; 7 nucleotides line up with TRBD1. Germline V gene data show CDR1 as LGHNA and CDR2 as YNFKEQ. CDR3 length equals 17 residues. The J segment lost 1 base and the V segment lost 0 bases, leaving 8 bases of the junction unmatched. DNA of the CDR3: TGTGCCAGCAGCCAAGATTTGTTAGGGGGCTTTAACTATGGCTACACCTTC. As protein: CASSQDLLGGFNYGYTF.

The chain links TRBV13 to TRBJ2-7, with D maybe TRBD1 (6 bases). V lost 5 bases and J 3 bases, leaving 14 bases between the germline ends. From germline, CDR1 is PRHDT and CDR2 FYEKMQ (reference sequence). The CDR3 has 14 amino acids. The CDR3 bases are TGTGCCAGCAGCCCCGGACAGACATTCTACGAGCAGTACTTC. Translation: CASSPGQTFYEQYF.

This clonotype was picked up a small number of times. The chain couples TRBV27 to TRBJ1-1, with D possibly TRBD1 on 6 matching bases. The CDR3 covers 19 residues. V was trimmed by 5 bases and J by 8 bases, leaving 33 bases between them. The germline V gene has CDR1 MNHEY and CDR2 SMNVEV (reference sequence). Here the CDR3 reads CASSLLHYPGHKPTEEAFF. CDR3 nucleotide sequence: TGTGCCAGCAGTCTCCTACATTATCCGGGACACAAACCGACTGAGGAAGCTTTCTTT.

This clonotype has a count of ten or more. The chain couples TRBV19 to TRBJ2-5; D unresolved. The CDR3 is 14 residues long. V lost 9 bases and J lost 5, with 19 bases in between. Germline V gene lookup returns CDR1 LNHDA and CDR2 SQIVND (reference sequence). The CDR3 bases are TGTGCCAGCACTCCTGCCCTGGGGTGGGAGACCCAGTACTTC. The encoded protein is CASTPALGWETQYF. Full variable domain (remainder filled in from reference TRBV19 and TRBJ2-5): DGGITQSPKYLFRKEGQNVTLSCEQNLNHDAMYWYRQDPGQGLRLIYYSQIVNDFQKGDIAEGYSVSREKKESFPLTVTSAQKNPTAFYLCASTPALGWETQYFGPGTRLLVL.

For this clonotype: The limits of the CDR3 on the DNA are not certain, so only TCRdb's listed CDR3 is given. This chain joins TRBV12-3 or TRBV12-4 and TRBJ2-4; TRBD1, the D gene given by the table, was not confirmed from the DNA. The CDR3 has 15 residues if both end residues are counted. The CDR3 sequence: CASSFGAGPVNIQYF.